This T cell receptor (beta chain) was recorded in a study of T cells in Graves' hyperthyroidism and ophthalmopathy. Whole-study results and caveats: A model of 13 V-J pairs discriminated ophthalmopathy from stable hyperthyroidism.

In the case of this clonotype: Its antigen is not known.

Authors of the study amplified TCR beta CDR3 regions from RNA transcripts. When the TCR CDR3 underwent first-round RT-PCR, the HTBI primer set was used. TCRdb processed the multiplex PCR reads anew with MiXCR; each CDR3 protein has one entry. The sample has roughly 200,000 distinct CDR3 sequences; around 19% are singletons. Germline trimming cut 7 bases from V and 6 bases from J; bases unmatched to any gene: 7. CDR1 SEHNR and CDR2 FQNEAQ come from the germline V gene (reference sequence). This CDR3 has 13 amino acids. Sequencing was performed on blood. The sequence was obtained from a man aged 40-50 years with Graves' hyperthyroidism. The V and J genes are TRBV7-9 and TRBJ2-3; TRBD2 matches 7 bases. CDR3 nucleotide sequence: TGTGCCAGCAACCCGTGGGGGGGGGATACGCAGTATTTT. Translating it yields CASNPWGGDTQYF.